Here is one T cell receptor beta chain with its context. This CDR3 has 13 residues. The germline gives CDR1 MNHEY, CDR2 SVGAGI. The V end was cut by 5 bases, the J end by 4 bases, with 11 bases between. The data were taken from a study of blood T cell repertoires in COVID-19. Produced via immunoSEQ multiplex PCR; TCRdb's table is partial and in-frame only. The table has roughly 160,000 clones, roughly 87% seen once. This sequence was found in a man in his fifties who had recovered from COVID-19. What was sequenced was PBMCs or T cells enriched from blood (not recorded which). The chain carries TRBV6-5 and TRBJ1-2; D is possibly TRBD1 (5 bases). The CDR3 is CASSNRDSYGYTF. DNA of the CDR3: TGTGCCAGCAGTAACCGGGACTCCTATGGCTACACCTTC.